The following is a T cell receptor (beta chain) sequence with its context. No antigen is known for it. This may arise from a read error, as a much more abundant clone is one base away. This sample is part of a study of human T cells and chemical hapten exposure. Study-level information: Upper-back patch tests with 0.01% DPC were read at 6 days. General study results and limits: Among TCRs, those above 1 in 1000 frequency were unaffected by DPC sensitization. Versus controls, expanded TCRs had significantly more large CDR3 similarity clusters.

Stated time point: patch test 2, 6 weeks after DPC sensitization. Sample treatment: therapeutic diphenylcyclopropenone sensitization with weekly scalp DPC. This CDR3 is 17 amino acids long. V lost 5 bases and J 0 bases, leaving 16 bases between the germline ends. CDR1 is LNHDA, CDR2 SQIVND, per germline (reference sequence). TCRdb fed the RACE reads into MiXCR, producing one record per CDR3 protein. The repertoire includes approximately 84,000 distinct CDR3 sequences, roughly a tenth of them detected once, and approximately 2.5% sits in the top ten. This chain links TRBV19 with TRBJ1-4; a weak D match, TRBD1 (5 bases). This clonotype was obtained from a woman aged 30 to 39 with alopecia areata. Some clones in this sample may be carry-over from other donors' samples. This sample comprised whole blood, obtained in connection with sensitization to the hapten diphenylcyclopropenone (DPC). DNA for the CDR3: TGTGCCAGTAGTGTCTCAGGGTTCCTTGCAACTAATGAAAAACTGTTTTTT. Translation: CASSVSGFLATNEKLFF.